The 11 T cell receptor beta chains below all came from one sample that was sequenced in a study of blood T cells in healthy people across ages. Through a sample-barcoded 5' primer and a J-beta primer mix, a second PCR was run for about 6 to 12 cycles. Each CDR3 protein gets one entry after TCRdb re-called the 5' RACE reads with MiXCR. In the table there are over a million distinct CDR3 sequences, 20% to 25% of which are singletons. The sample also formed part of further work on T cells of mothers and their children.

The sequenced sample was blood. These receptors were collected from a girl aged 2-10 years in good health.

The chain employs TRBV14 and TRBJ2-2, with 10 bases that match TRBD1. V was clipped by 5 bases and J by 5 bases; unmatched bases: 14. Germline V gene sequence: CDR1 SGHDN, CDR2 FVKESK. This CDR3 is built from 18 residues. CDR3 nucleotide sequence: TGTGCCAGCAGCACCAGTCGACAGGGGGCGAAAAGAACCGGGGAGCTGTTTTTT. Encoded protein: CASSTSRQGAKRTGELFF.

The chain carries TRBV7-9 and TRBJ2-1; TRBD2 agrees at 8 bases. The J segment lost 7 bases and the V segment lost 4 bases, leaving 9 bases of the junction unmatched. This CDR3 is 15 amino acids long. Germline V CDR1 and CDR2: SEHNR, FQNEAQ (reference sequence). CDR3 amino acids: CASSSNDGGANEQFF. CDR3 coding DNA: TGTGCCAGCAGCTCCAACGACGGGGGGGCAAATGAGCAGTTCTTC.

This rearrangement joins TRBV7-2 to TRBJ1-1; a weak D match, TRBD1 (5 bases). Between the trimmed V and J ends, which lost 4 bases and 3 bases, there was a span of 27 bases. CDR3 size: 19 residues. Germline-derived CDR1 and CDR2 are SGHTA and FQGNSA. CDR3 in DNA: TGTGCCAGCAGCTCACGGGAGGACCGACAAGGGAGAGGGGACACTGAAGCTTTCTTT. It codes for CASSSREDRQGRGDTEAFF.

This clonotype was detected only a few times. The chain links TRBV3-1 to TRBJ2-3; D is possibly TRBD2 (5 bases). CDR3 length: 15 residues. V was cut by 4 bases and J by 6 bases, with 17 bases left in between. CDR1 is LGHDT and CDR2 is YNNKEL in the germline V gene (reference sequence). CDR3 region: CASSPGTSVEDTQYF. DNA of the CDR3: TGTGCCAGCAGCCCGGGAACCTCCGTCGAGGATACGCAGTATTTT.

The rearrangement links TRBV4-1 to TRBJ1-2; D gene uncertain. Trimming pared 1 base from V and 4 bases from J, leaving 10 bases between. Germline assignment: CDR1 MGHRA and CDR2 YSYEKL. CDR3 length: 14 residues. The CDR3 loop is CASSQVLTSYGYTF. The CDR3 nucleotides read TGCGCCAGCAGCCAAGTATTAACATCCTATGGCTACACCTTC.

The CDR3 nucleotides read TGCGCCAGCAGCCCCGTTATGGCTGAGGCACAGCCCCAGCATTTT. Amino acid sequence: CASSPVMAEAQPQHF. The chain uses TRBV4-1 and TRBJ1-5; the D is unclear. Germline-derived CDR1 and CDR2 are MGHRA and YSYEKL. CDR3 length equals 15 residues. The germline V and J ends were trimmed by 4 bases and 7 bases, with 17 bases remaining between them.

This clonotype was observed a few times. An end of the junction differs from the germline gene, which may be a read error. The chain recombines TRBV28 with TRBJ2-5; no reliable D call. The CDR3 runs to 14 residues. Germline assignment: CDR1 MDHEN and CDR2 SYDVKM. CDR3 region: CASKTRPVSETQYF. CDR3 sequence (DNA): TGTGCAAGCAAAACTCGCCCCGTGTCAGAGACCCAGTACTTC.

V and J are TRBV7-2 and TRBJ2-7; 8 bases agree with TRBD2. The closer fit of TRBJ2-1 to the DNA end suggests the J call may be wrong. Germline CDR1 SGHTA, CDR2 FQGNSA. This CDR3 is built from 13 residues. CDR3 residues: CASSYSGVDEQFF. As DNA, the CDR3 is TGTGCCAGCAGCTATAGCGGGGTGGATGAGCAGTTCTTC.

This clonotype was seen a handful of times. The J gene is TRBJ2-3, the V gene TRBV11-2; 9 bases match TRBD2. The CDR3 has 16 residues. Germline V gene sequence: CDR1 SGHAT, CDR2 FQNNGV. Trimming cost V 5 bases and J 0 bases; bases outside gene matches: 6. Here the CDR3 reads CASSRSSGTSTDTQYF. The DNA of the CDR3 is TGTGCCAGCAGCCGATCTAGCGGGACTAGCACAGATACGCAGTATTTT.

This clonotype was counted between two and nine times. The chain has TRBV4-1 and TRBJ1-5; D gene ambiguous. The germline V gene encodes CDR1 MGHRA and CDR2 YSYEKL. This CDR3 region has 16 residues. The V end was cut by 3 bases, the J end by 3 bases, with 15 bases between. The CDR3 region is CASSHDGSSPNQPQHF. The CDR3 coding sequence is TGCGCCAGCAGCCACGACGGTTCTTCCCCCAATCAGCCCCAGCATTTT.

The chain uses TRBV29-1 and TRBJ2-5; D call uncertain. V lost 4 bases and J 2 bases, leaving 11 bases between the germline ends. Germline CDR1 SQVTM, CDR2 ANQGSEA. CDR3 length: 13 residues. The CDR3 DNA is TGCAGCGTTGCTTGGTTGGTACAAGAGACCCAGTACTTC. This sequence encodes CSVAWLVQETQYF.